The 29 T cell receptor beta chains below all came from one sample that was sequenced in a study of blood T cell repertoires in COVID-19. Some clones are missing from TCRdb's copy, which holds only in-frame ones; the method was immunoSEQ multiplex PCR. The table records 170,000 or so clones, approximately 87% of them present only once. Sequencing used peripheral blood. These receptors were obtained from a woman younger than 35 who had recovered from COVID-19.

The V call is TRBV7-3, the J call TRBJ2-1, with a tentative D call TRBD1 (5 bases). Trimming stripped 3 bases from V and 4 bases from J, with 7 bases between. Germline V gene data show CDR1 as SGHTA and CDR2 as FQGTGA. The CDR3 is 13 residues long. The CDR3 reads CASSFTGYNEQFF. DNA for the CDR3: TGTGCCAGCAGCTTCACAGGTTACAATGAGCAGTTCTTC.

The V gene is TRBV25-1, the J gene TRBJ2-2; 9 bases map to TRBD2. This CDR3 comprises 15 residues. V gave up 7 bases and J gave up 2 bases; unmatched junction bases: 5. CDR1 MGHDK and CDR2 SYGVNS come from the germline V gene. The CDR3 loop is CASTLAGVNTGELFF. The DNA for the CDR3 is TGTGCCAGCACCTTAGCGGGAGTCAACACCGGGGAGCTGTTTTTT.

The gene calls are TRBV2 and TRBJ2-3, with 7 bases aligning to TRBD1. CDR3 size: 15 residues. Germline lookup yields CDR1 SNHLY and CDR2 FYNNEI. V was clipped by 1 base and J by 3 bases; unmatched bases: 4. CDR3 bases: TGTGCCAGCAGTGAAGACAGGGGTTGGACAGATACGCAGTATTTT. It codes for CASSEDRGWTDTQYF. Based on the CDR3 plus reference TRBV2 and TRBJ2-3, the full variable domain is EPEVTQTPSHQVTQMGQEVILRCVPISNHLYFYWYRQILGQKVEFLVSFYNNEISEKSEIFDDQFSVERPDGSNFTLKIRSTKLEDSAMYFCASSEDRGWTDTQYFGPGTRLTVL.

This clone appeared a single time. The genes are TRBV9 and TRBJ2-6; the D is unclear. Between the trimmed V and J ends, which lost 2 bases and 0 bases, there was a span of 12 bases. The CDR3 runs 17 residues. The germline gives CDR1 SGDLS, CDR2 YYNGEE. Written as DNA, the CDR3 is TGTGCCAGCAGCGTCGGCAGGAAAGGCTCTGGGGCCAACGTCCTGACTTTC. It specifies CASSVGRKGSGANVLTF.

The chain joins TRBV4-3 to TRBJ1-2; 8 positions agree with TRBD1. Per germline, CDR1 LGHNA and CDR2 YSLEER. The CDR3 extends over 13 amino acids. With V trimmed by 1 base and J by 8 bases, 3 bases remained unmatched. This CDR3 is CASSQGTGKGYTF. In DNA, the CDR3 is TGCGCCAGCAGCCAAGGGACAGGGAAGGGCTACACCTTC.

J is TRBJ2-3 and V is TRBV19, with D possibly TRBD1 on 5 matching bases. Trimming removed 6 bases from V and 0 bases from J, with 7 bases in between. The V gene's germline CDR1 is LNHDA and CDR2 SQIVND (reference sequence). The CDR3 consists of 13 residues. The chain's CDR3 is CASRTASTDTQYF. DNA of the CDR3: TGTGCCAGTAGGACAGCGAGCACAGATACGCAGTATTTT.

The CDR3: CAISSEYTDTQYF. The CDR3 nucleotides read TGTGCCATCAGTAGCGAATACACAGATACGCAGTATTTT. The J gene is TRBJ2-3, the V gene TRBV10-3; the D is unclear. The CDR3 has 13 residues. Looked up from germline, CDR1 is ENHRY and CDR2 is SYGVKD. Trimming took off 5 bases at V and 2 bases at J, with 8 bases between the two ends.

The chain couples TRBV27 to TRBJ2-2; D ambiguous. The V and J ends lost 6 bases and 6 bases respectively, with 8 bases between them. The CDR3 extends over 12 amino acids. CDR1 is MNHEY, CDR2 SMNVEV, per germline (reference sequence). CDR3 in amino acids: CASRSGPGELFF. The CDR3 DNA reads as TGTGCCAGCAGATCCGGTCCCGGGGAGCTGTTTTTT.

The gene calls are TRBV7-9 and TRBJ1-1; TRBD1 matches 9 bases. CDR1 and CDR2 (germline): SEHNR, FQNEAQ (reference sequence). The J segment lost 5 bases and the V segment lost 6 bases, leaving 7 bases of the junction unmatched. The length of the CDR3 is 14 residues. This chain's CDR3 is CASRSGTGSTEAFF. The CDR3 DNA sequence: TGTGCCAGCAGATCCGGGACAGGGAGTACTGAAGCTTTCTTT. Full variable domain (outside the CDR3, taken from reference TRBV7-9 and TRBJ1-1): DTGVSQNPRHKITKRGQNVTFRCDPISEHNRLYWYRQTLGQGPEFLTYFQNEAQLEKSRLLSDRFSAERPKGSFSTLEIQRTEQGDSAMYLCASRSGTGSTEAFFGQGTRLTVV.

This clone has a handful of counts. The rearrangement links TRBV6-6 to TRBJ1-5; 9 positions match TRBD1. This CDR3 is built from 20 residues. Looked up from germline, CDR1 is MNHNY and CDR2 is SVGAGI (reference sequence). The J segment lost 0 bases and the V segment lost 6 bases, leaving 18 bases of the junction unmatched. The DNA for the CDR3 is TGTGCCAGCAGCCCCGACAGGACAGGGGCAGGTTTAAATAGCAATCAGCCCCAGCATTTT. Protein product: CASSPDRTGAGLNSNQPQHF.

V usage is TRBV6-2 or TRBV6-3 and J usage is TRBJ2-7, with 7 bases matching TRBD2. This CDR3 is 16 amino acids long. Germline CDR1 MNHEY, CDR2 SVGEGT. Trimming took 2 bases from V and 1 from J; bases not matched to a gene: 8. CDR3 in amino acids: CASSYRVASGSYEQYV. In DNA, the CDR3 is TGTGCCAGCAGTTACCGTGTGGCTAGCGGATCCTACGAGCAGTACGTC.

This clone came up once. The rearrangement joins TRBV10-3 to TRBJ2-3, with D unresolved. CDR3 length equals 13 residues. CDR1 is ENHRY, CDR2 SYGVKD, per germline. The germline V and J ends were trimmed by 4 bases and 3 bases, with 8 bases remaining between them. As DNA, the CDR3 is TGTGCCATCAGTGGAGCAGGTACAGATACGCAGTATTTT. Its translation is CAISGAGTDTQYF.

J is TRBJ2-2 and V is TRBV29-1; tentative D call: TRBD1 (7 bases). CDR3 size: 14 residues. Looked up from germline, CDR1 is SQVTM and CDR2 is ANQGSEA. V lost 7 bases and J lost 3, with 15 bases in between. The CDR3 sequence is CSASGQRDTGELFF. The CDR3 DNA is TGCAGCGCTTCGGGACAGCGGGACACCGGGGAGCTGTTTTTT.

As DNA, the CDR3 is TGCGCCAGCAGCTTGAGCCAGGCCACAACCTCTGGAAACACCATATATTTT. Its protein product is CASSLSQATTSGNTIYF. This chain links TRBV5-1 with TRBJ1-3; D call uncertain. The germline CDR1 and CDR2 sequences are SGHRS and YFSETQ. The CDR3 has 17 amino acids. The germline V and J ends were trimmed by 1 base and 0 bases, with 14 bases remaining between them.

V gene TRBV7-6 combines with J gene TRBJ2-5, with D perhaps matching TRBD1 (6 bases). Per the germline V gene, CDR1 is SGHVS and CDR2 is FNYEAQ. The CDR3 has 16 residues. Trimming removed 1 base from V and 3 bases from J, with 15 bases in between. The CDR3 DNA follows: TGTGCCAGCAGCTTAGTGGGCAGGGGAAAGGAAGAGACCCAGTACTTC. Its protein is CASSLVGRGKEETQYF.

This clone came up a few times. The gene calls are TRBV7-9 and TRBJ2-2; TRBD2 matches at 9 bases. The CDR3 length is 17 residues. V lost 7 bases and J lost 3; bases outside the gene matches: 12. Germline-derived CDR1 and CDR2 are SEHNR and FQNEAQ (reference sequence). In DNA, the CDR3 is TGTGCCAGCACCCTCACCGGCGGGGGGGGCCACACCGGGGAGCTGTTTTTT. Translated: CASTLTGGGGHTGELFF.

The chain recombines TRBV9 with TRBJ1-2, with D possibly TRBD1 on 5 matching bases. Germline V lookup: CDR1 SGDLS, CDR2 YYNGEE. Trimming took 0 bases from V and 1 from J, leaving 10 bases between them. This CDR3 comprises 15 residues. The CDR3 reads CASSVAGHSNYGYTF. The CDR3 DNA follows: TGTGCCAGCAGCGTAGCTGGACACAGTAACTATGGCTACACCTTC.

The chain employs TRBV9 and TRBJ2-1; 12 bases agree with TRBD1. J lost 1 base, V lost 4 bases, and 12 bases had no gene match. Germline V gene sequence: CDR1 SGDLS, CDR2 YYNGEE. The CDR3 contains 19 residues. The CDR3 region is CASSSSRDRGLTSYNEQFF. CDR3 in DNA: TGTGCCAGCAGCTCGAGCCGGGACAGGGGGCTAACTTCCTACAATGAGCAGTTCTTC.

The chain has TRBV15 and TRBJ2-7, with 8 positions matching TRBD1. CDR3 length: 17 residues. CDR1 LNHNV and CDR2 YYDKDF come from the germline V gene (reference sequence). V trimming: 2 bases; J trimming: 1 base; junction bases outside the gene matches: 10. The CDR3 DNA is TGTGCCACCAGCAGATTCTATGGACAGGGTCGGTCCTACGAGCAGTACTTC. Its translation is CATSRFYGQGRSYEQYF.

This CDR3 reads CASSFRGDYEKLFF. DNA of the CDR3: TGTGCCAGCAGTTTCAGGGGGGATTATGAAAAACTGTTTTTT. The chain recombines TRBV27 with TRBJ1-4, with TRBD1 matching over 7 bases. The CDR3 length is 14 residues. Germline V gene data show CDR1 as MNHEY and CDR2 as SMNVEV (reference sequence). V shed 3 bases and J 6 bases; nucleotides not matched to a gene: 4.

The V and J genes are TRBV24-1 and TRBJ1-5, with unresolved D. The CDR3 consists of 14 residues. Trimming stripped 4 bases from V and 5 bases from J, with 11 bases between. Germline CDR1 and CDR2: KGHDR and SFDVKD. The CDR3 spells CATSEPTYDQPQHF. CDR3 nucleotide sequence: TGTGCCACCAGTGAACCGACATATGATCAGCCCCAGCATTTT.

The rearrangement links TRBV13 to TRBJ2-1; the D is unclear. Germline V gene sequence: CDR1 PRHDT, CDR2 FYEKMQ (reference sequence). This CDR3 has 12 amino acids. V dropped 1 base and J dropped 8 bases, with 6 bases sitting between them. CDR3 region: CASSLERYEQFF. The CDR3 bases are TGTGCCAGCAGCTTAGAGAGGTATGAGCAGTTCTTC.

The V gene is TRBV6-5, the J gene TRBJ2-7, with 7 bases identical to TRBD2. The V and J ends lost 5 bases and 2 bases, in that order; junction bases with no gene match: 6. CDR3 length: 14 residues. Looked up from germline, CDR1 is MNHEY and CDR2 is SVGAGI. CDR3 sequence: CASSPSSGPYEQYV. CDR3 sequence (DNA): TGTGCCAGCAGTCCTTCTAGCGGACCCTACGAGCAGTACGTC.

The rearrangement uses TRBV30 and TRBJ1-2, with D possibly matching TRBD1 (6 bases). Germline lookup yields CDR1 GTSNPN and CDR2 SVGIG (reference sequence). V gave up 0 bases and J gave up 5 bases, with 13 bases separating them. This CDR3 is built from 14 residues. The CDR3 reads CAWSVRRQGYGYTF. The CDR3 DNA reads TGTGCCTGGAGTGTACGGCGGCAGGGGTATGGCTACACCTTC. Together with reference TRBV30 and TRBJ1-2, the CDR3 gives the full variable domain: SQTIHQWPATLVQPVGSPLSLECTVEGTSNPNLYWYRQAAGRGLQLLFYSVGIGQISSEVPQNLSASRPQDRQFILSSKKLLLSDSGFYLCAWSVRRQGYGYTFGSGTRLTVV.

In DNA form, the CDR3 reads TGTGCCAGCTCAACACCGGGACAGGGAAGGGACGAGCAGTACGTC. Amino acid sequence: CASSTPGQGRDEQYV. V is TRBV18 and J is TRBJ2-7, with 9 bases fitting TRBD1. This CDR3 spans 15 amino acids. Germline lookup yields CDR1 KGHSH and CDR2 LQKENI.

CDR3 loop: CASRDRGANNEQFF. CDR3 DNA sequence: TGTGCCAGTAGGGACAGAGGGGCCAACAATGAGCAGTTCTTC. V is TRBV19 and J is TRBJ2-1; a weak D match, TRBD1 (6 bases). CDR1 LNHDA and CDR2 SQIVND come from the germline V gene (reference sequence). Trimming shortened V by 6 bases and J by 5 bases, and 14 bases separated the two germline ends. The CDR3 contains 14 residues.

This sequence joins TRBV6-6 and TRBJ2-7; a weak D match, TRBD1 (5 bases). Germline V CDR1 and CDR2: MNHNY, SVGAGI (reference sequence). There are 13 residues in the CDR3. V lost 8 bases, J lost 3 bases, and 14 bases lay in between. The CDR3 DNA reads TGTGCCAGCGAGAGTTCCAGGGACTACGAGCAGTACTTC. Protein product: CASESSRDYEQYF.

The gene calls are TRBV14 and TRBJ2-7, with TRBD1 matching over 9 bases. Per the germline V gene, CDR1 is SGHDN and CDR2 is FVKESK. The CDR3 covers 13 residues. V was pared by 2 bases and J by 7 bases, with 3 bases of the junction left unmatched. Written as DNA, the CDR3 is TGTGCCAGCAGCCAACTGGACAGGGGAGAGCAGTACGTC. It yields the protein CASSQLDRGEQYV.

The chain combines TRBV13 with TRBJ1-1; D gene ambiguous. Trimming left V 1 base short and J 2 bases short, with 5 bases between. The germline gives CDR1 PRHDT, CDR2 FYEKMQ (reference sequence). The CDR3 runs 13 residues. The CDR3 nucleotides read TGTGCCAGCAGCTTAGACTTTAACACTGAAGCTTTCTTT. This sequence encodes CASSLDFNTEAFF.